This T cell receptor beta chain derives from a study of T-cell reconstitution after alpha-beta-depleted transplantation in children. The V segment lost 5 bases and the J segment 9 bases; nucleotides outside the gene matches: 10. CDR1 and CDR2 (germline): SGHTA, FQGNSA. There are 14 residues in the CDR3. For TCRbeta, the library was prepared with unique molecular identifiers. TCRdb called the PCR reads again in MiXCR, with one record for every CDR3 protein. The profile shows around 340,000 distinct CDR3 sequences, roughly 15% of them singletons. This receptor was identified in a human donor who donated a stem cell graft to a child with Fanconi anemia. The chain couples TRBV7-2 to TRBJ2-1, with 7 bases lining up with TRBD2. Sequences were derived from PBMCs, sampled from the stem cell graft. For the CDR3, the DNA is TGTGCCAGCAGCCCCTTCTTAGGGAGGGGTGAGCAGTTCTTC. Protein product: CASSPFLGRGEQFF.